This TCR beta chain was captured in a study of cytomegalovirus exposure and HLA in healthy donors. Study-level results: Altogether, about 160 TCR beta chains were recorded as cytomegalovirus-associated. The dataset shows that most TCR sequences were rare, while some public TCRs occurred in many donors. Clusters of TCRs from the first cohort tended to co-occur in the 100 to 150 validation repertoires (as a later analysis found).

The CDR3 runs to 15 residues. Germline-derived CDR1 and CDR2 are LNHNV and YYDKDF (reference sequence). The ends were cut back, 7 bases at V and 0 bases at J, with 14 bases in the middle. This clone appeared once. Its specificity is unknown. The approximately 120-subject validation cohort, separate from the 666-subject first cohort, included the donors. The method was immunoSEQ multiplex PCR; TCRdb's version includes in-frame clones alone and lacks a portion of them. The table records 47,000 or so clones, 92% of them present only once. The origin of this receptor is a man between 18 and 29 years old in good health and CMV-seronegative. This chain joins TRBV15 and TRBJ2-3; TRBD2 is a possible D gene (5 bases). Specimen: PBMCs. Here the CDR3 reads CATTHLASSTDTQYF. The CDR3 DNA follows: TGTGCCACCACCCACCTAGCCTCGAGCACAGATACGCAGTATTTT.